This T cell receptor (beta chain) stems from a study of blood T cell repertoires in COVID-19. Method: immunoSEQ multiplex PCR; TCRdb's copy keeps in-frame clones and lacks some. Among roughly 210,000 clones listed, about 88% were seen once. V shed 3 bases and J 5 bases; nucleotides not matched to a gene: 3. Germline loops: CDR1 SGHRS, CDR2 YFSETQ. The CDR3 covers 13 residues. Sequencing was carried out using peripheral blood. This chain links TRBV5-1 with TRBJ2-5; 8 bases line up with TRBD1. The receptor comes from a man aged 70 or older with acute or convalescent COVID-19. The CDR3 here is CASSSTGEETQYF. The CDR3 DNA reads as TGCGCCAGCAGCTCGACAGGGGAGGAGACCCAGTACTTC.